This passage covers 14 T cell receptor beta chains from one sample sequenced in a study of identical twins. TCRdb analysed the 5' RACE reads with MiXCR anew, one entry per CDR3 protein. This table holds just over 450,000 distinct CDR3 sequences, more than 13% found once. This sample was also put to use in a study of yellow fever vaccine responses in identical twins.

Sequencing input: CD4+ T cells sorted from blood. The origin of the receptors is a woman between 18 and 30 years old in good health.

The chain joins TRBV5-1 to TRBJ1-1; D is ambiguous. CDR1 and CDR2 from the germline V gene are SGHRS and YFSETQ. The CDR3 consists of 13 residues. V shed 4 bases and J shed 1 base, with 8 bases lying between them. The CDR3 spells CASSVVGNTEAFF. CDR3 nucleotides: TGCGCCAGCAGCGTCGTTGGGAACACTGAAGCTTTCTTT. Supplemented by reference TRBV5-1 and TRBJ1-1, the full variable domain reads KAGVTQTPRYLIKTRGQQVTLSCSPISGHRSVSWYQQTPGQGLQFLFEYFSETQRNKGNFPGRFSGRQFSNSRSEMNVSTLELGDSALYLCASSVVGNTEAFFGQGTRLTVV.

This clonotype was found a few times. The rearrangement joins TRBV5-6 to TRBJ1-1; D not resolved. The V gene's germline CDR1 is SGHDT and CDR2 YYEEEE. The CDR3 runs to 13 residues. Trimming cost V 0 bases and J 3 bases, with 6 bases left between them. The CDR3 DNA reads as TGTGCCAGCAGCTTGGCCACGTACACTGAAGCTTTCTTT. It specifies CASSLATYTEAFF.

The genes are TRBV6-1 and TRBJ1-2; no clear D. The CDR3 sequence is 13 residues long. V was clipped by 8 bases and J by 2 bases, with 12 bases between them. CDR1 MNHNS and CDR2 SASEGT come from the germline V gene. CDR3 nucleotides: TGTGCCAGCGACGATAAAGGGAACTATGGCTACACCTTC. Amino acid sequence: CASDDKGNYGYTF.

The genes are TRBV20-1 and TRBJ1-2, with 7 bases that match TRBD1. Germline V gene data show CDR1 as DFQATT and CDR2 as SNEGSKA (reference sequence). With 4 bases clipped from V and 1 base from J, the junction kept 6 bases outside the gene matches. This CDR3 spans 14 amino acids. The CDR3 DNA sequence: TGCAGTGCTAATGTACAGGGGTTTAACTATGGCTACACCTTC. Amino acid sequence: CSANVQGFNYGYTF.

The chain is built from TRBV20-1 and TRBJ2-5, with 8 bases lining up with TRBD2. Germline loops: CDR1 DFQATT, CDR2 SNEGSKA (reference sequence). Losses at the gene ends were 0 bases for V and 0 bases for J; bases not matched to a gene: 3. CDR3 length: 15 residues. The CDR3 reads CSARDVAGYQETQYF. The CDR3 nucleotides read TGCAGTGCTAGAGATGTAGCGGGGTACCAAGAGACCCAGTACTTC.

This clonotype occurred a few times. The chain couples TRBV5-6 to TRBJ2-3; 7 nucleotides match TRBD2. V lost 0 bases to trimming and J lost 2 bases; unmatched junction nucleotides: 6. Germline V gene data show CDR1 as SGHDT and CDR2 as YYEEEE. The length of the CDR3 is 16 residues. CDR3 protein: CASSLVGSGFTDTQYF. CDR3 coding DNA: TGTGCCAGCAGCTTGGTTGGTAGCGGGTTCACAGATACGCAGTATTTT.

CDR3 sequence (DNA): TGTGCCAGCAGCCCTCGACAGCAATCCACAGATACGCAGTATTTT. This translates into CASSPRQQSTDTQYF. This chain uses TRBV9 with TRBJ2-3; a possible D gene is TRBD1 (5 bases). The V end was cut by 4 bases, the J end by 2 bases, with 14 bases between. The germline V gene encodes CDR1 SGDLS and CDR2 YYNGEE. The CDR3 spans 15 residues.

This clonotype showed up just a few times. This chain uses TRBV7-2 with TRBJ2-5; D unresolved. V dropped 1 base and J dropped 5 bases, with 11 bases sitting between them. The CDR3 spans 14 residues. CDR1 and CDR2 from the germline V gene are SGHTA and FQGNSA. Here the CDR3 reads CASSLGRARETQYF. The DNA for the CDR3 is TGTGCCAGCAGCTTAGGCCGGGCTAGGGAGACCCAGTACTTC.

This clonotype occurred a few times. The chain is built from TRBV20-1 and TRBJ1-6, with D unclear. CDR1 is DFQATT, CDR2 SNEGSKA, per germline (reference sequence). The V end lost 3 bases, the J end lost 7 bases, and 10 bases lay between the germline ends. The CDR3 length is 13 residues. The CDR3, as DNA: TGCAGTGCTAGGCCGTCCGCGAATTCACCCCTCCACTTT. It yields the protein CSARPSANSPLHF.

Only a few counts were recorded for this clonotype. The genes are TRBV10-3 and TRBJ2-3, with D possibly being TRBD1 (6 bases). CDR1 and CDR2 from the germline V gene are ENHRY and SYGVKD. V was trimmed by 5 bases and J by 4 bases, leaving 10 bases between them. The CDR3 runs 13 residues. As DNA, the CDR3 is TGTGCCATCAGTAGACAGGATCCAGATACGCAGTATTTT. Protein sequence: CAISRQDPDTQYF.

This clonotype was picked up a small number of times. The CDR3 coding sequence is TGCAGTGCTGCCAGGACTAGCGGGGGGGCGCATGAGCAGTTCTTC. Its translation: CSAARTSGGAHEQFF. The chain couples TRBV20-1 to TRBJ2-1; 15 bases agree with TRBD2. The CDR3 extends over 15 amino acids. CDR1 and CDR2 from the germline V gene are DFQATT and SNEGSKA (reference sequence). V dropped 5 bases and J dropped 8; count of bases not matched to a gene: 7.

This clonotype was picked up many times. The rearrangement joins TRBV2 to TRBJ2-1; 8 bases match TRBD1. This CDR3 has 15 amino acids. Germline CDR1 is SNHLY and CDR2 is FYNNEI. V was pared by 5 bases and J by 1 base, with 4 bases of the junction left unmatched. The CDR3 loop reads CASSNRGDSYNEQFF. The DNA of the CDR3 is TGTGCCAGCAGTAACAGGGGGGATTCCTACAATGAGCAGTTCTTC.

V gene TRBV30 combines with J gene TRBJ2-1, with D unresolved. Germline V CDR1 and CDR2: GTSNPN, SVGIG (reference sequence). The CDR3 spans 12 residues. Trimming pared 1 base from V and 5 bases from J, leaving 6 bases between. The CDR3 DNA reads as TGTGCCTGGAGTGGTGGCCACAATGAGCAGTTCTTC. Amino acids: CAWSGGHNEQFF.

The CDR3 spells CASRSGSTEAFF. CDR3 in DNA: TGTGCCAGCAGGTCAGGGAGCACTGAAGCTTTCTTT. The chain recombines TRBV28 with TRBJ1-1; tentatively, D is TRBD1 (5 bases). With 6 bases removed from V and 4 bases from J, the gap between germline ends came to 9 bases. The CDR3 contains 12 residues. Germline V gene sequence: CDR1 MDHEN, CDR2 SYDVKM.